This T cell receptor (beta chain) was sequenced in a study of shared clonotypes between healthy human individuals. This clone occurred once. The same CDR3 is also encoded by other DNA sequences in this sample. In germline, CDR1 is MDHEN, CDR2 SYDVKM. V gave up 1 base and J gave up 1 base, with 3 bases separating them. The CDR3 runs to 13 residues. Data came from immunoSEQ multiplex PCR; TCRdb stores just in-frame clones and leaves some out. This sample yields about half a million clones, of which 70% to 85% are seen a single time; around 13% belongs to the top ten. The sample comprised PBMCs. The TCR originated in a woman aged 35 to 49 in good health. Some clones in this sample may be carry-over from other donors' samples. The V gene is TRBV28, the J gene TRBJ2-3, with D uncertain. CDR3 DNA: TGTGCCAGCAGTTTATTGGGCACAGATACGCAGTATTTT. It encodes CASSLLGTDTQYF.